This TCR beta chain derives from a study of CD8+ T cells in alopecia areata. About the study: The authors scored treated patients' severity by affected scalp percentage. Study-wide results and limits: In lesional scalp, particularly from alopecia totalis/universalis, clonality was higher than in normal scalp.

Germline-derived CDR1 and CDR2 are SGHRS and YFSETQ. The V segment lost 0 bases and the J segment 4 bases; nucleotides outside the gene matches: 3. The CDR3 extends over 15 amino acids. The authors extracted RNA and reverse transcribed it into cDNA as the sequencing template. Sequencing was performed with immunoSEQ multiplex PCR; in TCRdb, only in-frame clones are kept and a portion is missing. The sample holds 79,000 or so clones, around 65% seen once. This clone was detected only a few times. The antigen is unknown. The treatment here: oral pan-JAK inhibitor, 5-10 mg twice daily. As part of sample collection, lesional scalp punch biopsies and peripheral blood were taken from alopecia areata patients.

This sample comprised CD8+ T cells sorted from blood, obtained at week 24, from a patient treated with tofacitinib. The clonotype was recovered from a human donor with alopecia areata. The chain combines TRBV5-1 with TRBJ2-1, with 8 bases that match TRBD2. The CDR3 DNA follows: TGCGCCAGCAGCTTGGGCCTAGCGGGTTACAATGAGCAGTTCTTC. This codes for CASSLGLAGYNEQFF.